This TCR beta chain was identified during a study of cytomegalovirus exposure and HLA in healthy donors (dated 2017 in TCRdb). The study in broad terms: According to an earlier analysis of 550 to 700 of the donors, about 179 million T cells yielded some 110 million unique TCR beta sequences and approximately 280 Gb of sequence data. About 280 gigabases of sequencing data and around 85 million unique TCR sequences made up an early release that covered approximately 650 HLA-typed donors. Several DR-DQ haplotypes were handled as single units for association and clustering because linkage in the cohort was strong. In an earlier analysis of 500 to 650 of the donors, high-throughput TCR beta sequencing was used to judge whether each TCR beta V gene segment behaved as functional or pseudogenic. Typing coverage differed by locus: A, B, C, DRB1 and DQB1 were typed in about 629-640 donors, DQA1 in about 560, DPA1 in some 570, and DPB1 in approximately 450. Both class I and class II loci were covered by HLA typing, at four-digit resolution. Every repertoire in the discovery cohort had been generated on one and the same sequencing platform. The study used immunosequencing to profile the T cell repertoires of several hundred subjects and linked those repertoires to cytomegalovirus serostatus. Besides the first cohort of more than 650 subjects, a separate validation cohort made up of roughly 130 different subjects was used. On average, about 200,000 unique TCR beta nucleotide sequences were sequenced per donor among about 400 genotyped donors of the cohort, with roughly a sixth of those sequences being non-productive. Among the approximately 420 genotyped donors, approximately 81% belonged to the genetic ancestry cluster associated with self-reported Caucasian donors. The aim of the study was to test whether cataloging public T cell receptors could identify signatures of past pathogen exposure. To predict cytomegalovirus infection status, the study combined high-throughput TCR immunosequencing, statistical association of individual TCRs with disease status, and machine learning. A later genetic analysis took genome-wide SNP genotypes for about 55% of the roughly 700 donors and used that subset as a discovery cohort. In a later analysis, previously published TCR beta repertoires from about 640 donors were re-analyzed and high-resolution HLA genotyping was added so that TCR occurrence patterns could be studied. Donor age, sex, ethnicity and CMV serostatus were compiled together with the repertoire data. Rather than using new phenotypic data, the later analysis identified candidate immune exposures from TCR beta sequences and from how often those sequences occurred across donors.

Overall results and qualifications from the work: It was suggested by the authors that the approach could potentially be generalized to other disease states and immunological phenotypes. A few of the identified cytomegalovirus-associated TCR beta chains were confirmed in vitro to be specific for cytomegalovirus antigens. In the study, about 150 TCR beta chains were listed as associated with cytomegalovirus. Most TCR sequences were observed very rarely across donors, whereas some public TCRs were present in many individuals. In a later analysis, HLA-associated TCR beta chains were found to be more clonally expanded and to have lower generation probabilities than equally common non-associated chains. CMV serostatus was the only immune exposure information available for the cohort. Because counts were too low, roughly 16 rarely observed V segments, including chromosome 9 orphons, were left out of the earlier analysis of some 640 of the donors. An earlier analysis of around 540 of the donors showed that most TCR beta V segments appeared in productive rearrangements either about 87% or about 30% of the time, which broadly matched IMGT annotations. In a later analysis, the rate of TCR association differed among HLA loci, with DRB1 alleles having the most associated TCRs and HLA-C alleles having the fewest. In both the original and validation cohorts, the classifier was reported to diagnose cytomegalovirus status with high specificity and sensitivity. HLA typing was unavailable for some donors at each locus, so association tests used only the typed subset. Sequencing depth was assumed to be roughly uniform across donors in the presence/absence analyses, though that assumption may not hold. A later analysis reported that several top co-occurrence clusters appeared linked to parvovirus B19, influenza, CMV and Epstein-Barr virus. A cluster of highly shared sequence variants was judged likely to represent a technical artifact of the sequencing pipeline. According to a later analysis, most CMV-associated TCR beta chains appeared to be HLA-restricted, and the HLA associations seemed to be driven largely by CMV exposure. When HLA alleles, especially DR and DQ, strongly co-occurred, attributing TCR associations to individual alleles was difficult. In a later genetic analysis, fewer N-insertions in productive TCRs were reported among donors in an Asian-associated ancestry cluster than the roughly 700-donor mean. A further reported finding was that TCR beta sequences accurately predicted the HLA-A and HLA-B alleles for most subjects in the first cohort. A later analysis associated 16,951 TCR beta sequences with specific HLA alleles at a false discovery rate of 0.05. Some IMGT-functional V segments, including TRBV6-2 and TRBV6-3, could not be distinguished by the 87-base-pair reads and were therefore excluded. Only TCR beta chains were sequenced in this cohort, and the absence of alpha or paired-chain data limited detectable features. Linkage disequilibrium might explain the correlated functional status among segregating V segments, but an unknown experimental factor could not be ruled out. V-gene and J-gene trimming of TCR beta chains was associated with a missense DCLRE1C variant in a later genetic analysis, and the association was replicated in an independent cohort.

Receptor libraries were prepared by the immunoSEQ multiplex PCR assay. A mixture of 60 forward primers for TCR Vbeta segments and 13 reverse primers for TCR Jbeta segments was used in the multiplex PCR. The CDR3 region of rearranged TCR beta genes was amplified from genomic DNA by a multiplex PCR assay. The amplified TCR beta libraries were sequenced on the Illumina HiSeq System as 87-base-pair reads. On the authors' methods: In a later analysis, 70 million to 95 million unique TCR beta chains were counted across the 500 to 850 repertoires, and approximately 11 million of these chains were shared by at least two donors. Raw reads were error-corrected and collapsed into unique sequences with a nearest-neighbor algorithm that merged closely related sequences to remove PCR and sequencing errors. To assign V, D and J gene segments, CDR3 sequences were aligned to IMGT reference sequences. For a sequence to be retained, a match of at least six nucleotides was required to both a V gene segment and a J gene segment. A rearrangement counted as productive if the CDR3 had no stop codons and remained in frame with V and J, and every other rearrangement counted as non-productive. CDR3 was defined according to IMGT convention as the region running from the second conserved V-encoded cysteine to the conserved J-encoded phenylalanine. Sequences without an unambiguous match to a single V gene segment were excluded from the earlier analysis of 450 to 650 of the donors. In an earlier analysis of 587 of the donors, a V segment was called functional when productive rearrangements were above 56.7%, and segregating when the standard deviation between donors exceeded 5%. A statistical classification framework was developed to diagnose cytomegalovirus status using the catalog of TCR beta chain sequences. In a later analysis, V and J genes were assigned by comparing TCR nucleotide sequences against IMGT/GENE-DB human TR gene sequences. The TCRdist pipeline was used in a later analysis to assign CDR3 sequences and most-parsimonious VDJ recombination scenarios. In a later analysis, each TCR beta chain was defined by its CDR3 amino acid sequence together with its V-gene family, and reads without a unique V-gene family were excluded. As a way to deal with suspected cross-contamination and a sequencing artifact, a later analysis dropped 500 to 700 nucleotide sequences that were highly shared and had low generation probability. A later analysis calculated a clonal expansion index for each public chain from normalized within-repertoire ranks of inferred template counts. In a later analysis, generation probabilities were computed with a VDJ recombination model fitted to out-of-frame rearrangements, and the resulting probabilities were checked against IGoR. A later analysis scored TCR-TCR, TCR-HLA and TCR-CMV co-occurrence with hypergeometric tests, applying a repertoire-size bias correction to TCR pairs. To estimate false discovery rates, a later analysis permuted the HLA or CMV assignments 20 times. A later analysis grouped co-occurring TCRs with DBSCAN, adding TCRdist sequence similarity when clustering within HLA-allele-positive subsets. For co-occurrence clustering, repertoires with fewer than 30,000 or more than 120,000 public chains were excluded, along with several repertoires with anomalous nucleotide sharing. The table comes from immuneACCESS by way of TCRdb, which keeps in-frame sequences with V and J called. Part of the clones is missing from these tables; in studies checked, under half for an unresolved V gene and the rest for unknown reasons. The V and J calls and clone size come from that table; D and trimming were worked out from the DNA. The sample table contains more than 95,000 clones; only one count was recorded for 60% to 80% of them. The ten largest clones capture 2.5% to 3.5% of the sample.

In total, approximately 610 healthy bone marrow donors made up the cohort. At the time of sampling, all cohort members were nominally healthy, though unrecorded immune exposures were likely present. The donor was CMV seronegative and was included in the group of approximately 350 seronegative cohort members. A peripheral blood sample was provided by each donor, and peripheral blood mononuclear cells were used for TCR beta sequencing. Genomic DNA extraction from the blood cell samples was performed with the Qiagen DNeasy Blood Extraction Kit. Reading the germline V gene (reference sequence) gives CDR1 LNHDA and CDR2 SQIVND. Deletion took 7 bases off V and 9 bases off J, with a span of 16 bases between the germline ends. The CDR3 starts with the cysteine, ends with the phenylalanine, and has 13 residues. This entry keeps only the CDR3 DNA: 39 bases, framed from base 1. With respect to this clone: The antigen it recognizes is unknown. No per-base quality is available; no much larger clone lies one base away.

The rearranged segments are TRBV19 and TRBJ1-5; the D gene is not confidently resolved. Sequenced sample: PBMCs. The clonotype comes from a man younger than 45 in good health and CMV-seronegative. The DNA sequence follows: TGTGCCAGTACAAGGGAGTTAACTGGGCCCCAGCATTTT. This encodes CASTRELTGPQHF.